The 7 T cell receptor beta chains presented below share a single source sample, sequenced in a study of cytomegalovirus exposure and HLA in healthy donors. PCR amplification relied on 60 Vbeta primers (plus 13 Jbeta primers). Produced via immunoSEQ multiplex PCR; TCRdb's table is partial and in-frame only. The data contain 120,000 or so clones, about 79% of them singletons. The specimen sequenced was PBMCs. Receptors originate from a woman between 50 and 59 years old in good health and CMV-seronegative.

The sample holds a few counts of this clone. A read error may account for a junction end that differs from germline. This chain uses TRBV5-1 with TRBJ2-1; D is uncertain. The CDR3 is made up of 13 amino acids. Germline loops: CDR1 SGHRS, CDR2 YFSETQ. For the CDR3, the DNA is TGCGCCAGCAGCTTGGACTCCAACAATGAGCAGTTCTTC. Encoded protein: CASSLDSNNEQFF.

This clone was picked up a small number of times. V usage is TRBV30 and J usage is TRBJ2-7, with TRBD2 as a possible D gene (6 bases). CDR3 length equals 12 residues. From germline, CDR1 is GTSNPN and CDR2 SVGIG (reference sequence). The DNA of the CDR3 is TGTGCGTTGTTCCCGCGCGGGAATGTGCAGTACTTC. Its protein product is CALFPRGNVQYF.

The J gene is TRBJ2-6, the V gene TRBV29-1; a possible D gene is TRBD1 (5 bases). The CDR3 length is 14 residues. V dropped 4 bases and J dropped 2 bases, with 9 bases sitting between them. Germline V gives CDR1 SQVTM, CDR2 ANQGSEA. The CDR3 nucleotides read TGCAGCGTTGTTGGCAGGGCTGGGGCCAACGTCCTGACTTTC. Protein product: CSVVGRAGANVLTF.

The chain recombines TRBV28 with TRBJ1-1, with D perhaps TRBD1 (5 bases). The V gene lost 5 bases and the J gene lost 6 bases, with 10 bases spanning the gap. This CDR3 comprises 12 residues. From germline, CDR1 is MDHEN and CDR2 SYDVKM. CDR3 sequence reads: CASSLDSAEAFF. CDR3 coding DNA: TGTGCCAGCAGTCTTGACAGCGCTGAAGCTTTCTTT. Full variable domain (remainder filled in from reference TRBV28 and TRBJ1-1): DVKVTQSSRYLVKRTGEKVFLECVQDMDHENMFWYRQDPGLGLRLIYFSYDVKMKEKGDIPEGYSVSREKKERFSLILESASTNQTSMYLCASSLDSAEAFFGQGTRLTVV.

The table lists this clone with a few counts. This chain joins TRBV6-5 and TRBJ2-7; 7 bases agree with TRBD1. The CDR3 has 12 residues. Unmatched junction bases numbered 4, after V lost 6 bases and J lost 5 bases. Germline values: CDR1 MNHEY, CDR2 SVGAGI. The CDR3 is CASSDRDDEQYF. Written as DNA, the CDR3 is TGTGCCAGCAGCGACAGGGATGACGAGCAGTACTTC.

This sequence joins TRBV11-3 and TRBJ2-3; 12 positions agree with TRBD2. This CDR3 comprises 16 residues. V lost 4 bases and J lost 0; bases outside the gene matches: 2. Germline loops: CDR1 SGHNT, CDR2 YENEEA. The CDR3 coding sequence is TGTGCCAGCAGCTCCGGGACTAGCGGGAGCACAGATACGCAGTATTTT. Protein product: CASSSGTSGSTDTQYF.

CDR3 bases: TGTGCCAGTAGGGGACAGCCTACTGAAGCTTTCTTT. Translation: CASRGQPTEAFF. The rearrangement joins TRBV19 to TRBJ1-1; 7 positions agree with TRBD1. The CDR3 is made up of 12 amino acids. V shed 6 bases and J 5 bases; nucleotides not matched to a gene: 3. Germline V gives CDR1 LNHDA, CDR2 SQIVND (reference sequence).